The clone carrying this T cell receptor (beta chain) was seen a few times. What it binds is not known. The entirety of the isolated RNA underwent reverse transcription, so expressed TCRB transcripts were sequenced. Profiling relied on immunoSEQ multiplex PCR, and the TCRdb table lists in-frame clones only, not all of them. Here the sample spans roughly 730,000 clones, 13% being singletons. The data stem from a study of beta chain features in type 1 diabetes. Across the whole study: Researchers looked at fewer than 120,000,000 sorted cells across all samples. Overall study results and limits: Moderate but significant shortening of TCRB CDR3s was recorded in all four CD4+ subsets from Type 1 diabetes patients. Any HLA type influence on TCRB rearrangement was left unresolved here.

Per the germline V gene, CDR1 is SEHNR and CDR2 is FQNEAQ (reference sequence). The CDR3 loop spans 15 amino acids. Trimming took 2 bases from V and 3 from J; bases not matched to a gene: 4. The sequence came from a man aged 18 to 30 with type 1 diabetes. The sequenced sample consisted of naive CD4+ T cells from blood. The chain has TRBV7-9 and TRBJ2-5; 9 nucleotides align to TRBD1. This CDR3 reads CASSLIRTGEETQYF. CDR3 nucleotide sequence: TGTGCCAGCAGCTTAATAAGGACAGGGGAAGAGACCCAGTACTTC.